This T cell receptor (beta chain) is drawn from a study of shared clonotypes between healthy human individuals. CDR1 is MNHNS and CDR2 is SASEGT in the germline V gene. This CDR3 has 15 amino acids. PCR replicates performed on unsorted PBMC used roughly 300 ng DNA, some 30,000 T cell genomes. Measured with immunoSEQ multiplex PCR; TCRdb has only the in-frame clones, and not every one. The sample yields more than 450,000 clones, around 74% seen once. This clone was recorded many times. Germline is not matched at one junction end, which may reflect a read error. Material: PBMCs. The clonotype originates from a woman aged 40-49 years in good health. Some clones in this sample may be carry-over from other donors' samples. V gene TRBV6-1 combines with J gene TRBJ2-2; tentative D call: TRBD1 (8 bases). DNA of the CDR3: TGTGCCAGCAGTCCGGGACAGGAGTCACCGGGGGGGCTGTTTTTT. Protein product: CASSPGQESPGGLFF.